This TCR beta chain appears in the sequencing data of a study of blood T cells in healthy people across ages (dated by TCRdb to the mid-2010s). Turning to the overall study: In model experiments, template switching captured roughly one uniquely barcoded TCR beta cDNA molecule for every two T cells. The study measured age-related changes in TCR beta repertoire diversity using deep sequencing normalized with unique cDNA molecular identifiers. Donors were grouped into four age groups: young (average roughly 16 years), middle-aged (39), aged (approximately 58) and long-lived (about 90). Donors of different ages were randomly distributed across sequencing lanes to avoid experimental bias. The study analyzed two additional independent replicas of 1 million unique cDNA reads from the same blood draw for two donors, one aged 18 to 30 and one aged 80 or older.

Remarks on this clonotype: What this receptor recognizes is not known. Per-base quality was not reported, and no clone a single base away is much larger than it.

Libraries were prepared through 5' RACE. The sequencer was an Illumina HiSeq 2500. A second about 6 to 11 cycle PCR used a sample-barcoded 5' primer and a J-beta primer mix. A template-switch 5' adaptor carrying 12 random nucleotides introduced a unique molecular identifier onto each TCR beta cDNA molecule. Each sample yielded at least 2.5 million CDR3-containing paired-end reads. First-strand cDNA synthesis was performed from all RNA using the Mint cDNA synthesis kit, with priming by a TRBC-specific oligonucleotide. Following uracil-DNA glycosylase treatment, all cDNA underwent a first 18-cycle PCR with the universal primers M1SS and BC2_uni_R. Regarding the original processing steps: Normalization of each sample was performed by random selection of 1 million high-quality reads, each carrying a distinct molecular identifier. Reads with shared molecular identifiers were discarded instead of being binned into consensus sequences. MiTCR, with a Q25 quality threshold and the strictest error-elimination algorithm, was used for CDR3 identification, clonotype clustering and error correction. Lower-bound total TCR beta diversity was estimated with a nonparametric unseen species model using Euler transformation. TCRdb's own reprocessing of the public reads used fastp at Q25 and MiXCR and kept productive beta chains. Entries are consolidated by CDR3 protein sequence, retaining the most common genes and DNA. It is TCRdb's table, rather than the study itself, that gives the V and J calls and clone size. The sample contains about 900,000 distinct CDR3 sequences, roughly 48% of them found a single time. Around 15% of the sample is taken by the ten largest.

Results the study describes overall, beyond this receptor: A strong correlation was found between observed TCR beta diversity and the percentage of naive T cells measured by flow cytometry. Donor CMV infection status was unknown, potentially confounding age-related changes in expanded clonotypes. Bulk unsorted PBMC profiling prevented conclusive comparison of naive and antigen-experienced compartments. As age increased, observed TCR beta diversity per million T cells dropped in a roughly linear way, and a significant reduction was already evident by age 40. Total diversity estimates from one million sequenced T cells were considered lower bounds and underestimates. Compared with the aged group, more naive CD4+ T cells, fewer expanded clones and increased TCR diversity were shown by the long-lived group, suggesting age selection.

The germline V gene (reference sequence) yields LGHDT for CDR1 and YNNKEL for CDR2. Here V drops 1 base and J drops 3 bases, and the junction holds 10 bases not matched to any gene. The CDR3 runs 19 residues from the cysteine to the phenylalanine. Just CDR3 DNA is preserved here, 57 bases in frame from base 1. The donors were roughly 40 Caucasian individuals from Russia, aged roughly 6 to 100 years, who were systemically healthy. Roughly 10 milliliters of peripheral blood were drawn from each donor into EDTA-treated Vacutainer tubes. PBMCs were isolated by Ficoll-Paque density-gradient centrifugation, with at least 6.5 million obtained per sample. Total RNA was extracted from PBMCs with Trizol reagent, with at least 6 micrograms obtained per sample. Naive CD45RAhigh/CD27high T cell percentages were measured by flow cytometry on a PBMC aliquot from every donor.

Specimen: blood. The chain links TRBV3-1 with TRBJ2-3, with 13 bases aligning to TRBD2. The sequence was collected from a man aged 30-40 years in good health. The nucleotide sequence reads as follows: TGTGCCAGCAGCCAAGGCGGACTAGCGGGGGAGCCAGGGACAGATACGCAGTATTTT. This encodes CASSQGGLAGEPGTDTQYF.